The present T cell receptor beta chain was sequenced within a study of blood T cells in healthy people across ages. In this sample, this clonotype turned up a few times. Its specificity is unknown. Broader study findings: Unsorted PBMCs blocked a conclusive comparison of naive and antigen-experienced cells. The CMV status of each donor remained undetermined, and this could have confounded shifts in expanded clonotypes. Per million T cells, TCR beta diversity dropped roughly linearly as age increased.

Combining a sample-barcoded 5' primer with a J-beta primer mix, a second PCR ran for roughly 7 to 12 cycles. Every sample returned 2.5 million or more CDR3-containing paired-end reads. TCRdb reprocessed the 5' RACE reads with MiXCR, giving one entry per CDR3 protein. The profile shows about 1,400,000 distinct CDR3 sequences, approximately 59% of them singletons. Trimming took off 5 bases at V and 0 bases at J, with 14 bases between the two ends. Germline CDR1 is SEHNR and CDR2 is FQNEAQ (reference sequence). The CDR3 has 15 residues. The origin of this receptor is a man between 18 and 29 years old in good health. The rearrangement uses TRBV7-9 and TRBJ2-7; TRBD1 is a possible D gene (5 bases). Sequencing input: blood. This CDR3 is CASSATVFGSYEQYF. The CDR3 bases are TGTGCCAGCAGCGCGACAGTGTTTGGCTCCTACGAGCAGTACTTC.